Following are 9 T cell receptor beta chains from one sample sequenced in a study of CD8+ T cells in alopecia areata. cDNA prepared by RNA extraction and subsequent reverse transcription served as the template for sequencing. Here immunoSEQ multiplex PCR was the method, and the copy in TCRdb shows in-frame clones only, minus some. The data contain about 180,000 clones, over 50% of them singletons. Sequenced material: CD4+ T cells sorted from blood, taken at week 0. Source of these receptors: a human donor with alopecia areata.

This chain uses TRBV4-1 with TRBJ1-1; no clear D. The ends were cut back, 0 bases at V and 4 bases at J, with 6 bases in the middle. The germline gives CDR1 MGHRA, CDR2 YSYEKL. The CDR3 extends over 13 amino acids. CDR3 residues: CASSQEAGTEAFF. The DNA of the CDR3 is TGCGCCAGCAGCCAAGAGGCAGGCACTGAAGCTTTCTTT.

This chain joins TRBV15 and TRBJ2-5; TRBD2 agrees at 9 bases. The junction had 4 bases not matched to a gene; V was cut back by 5 bases and J by 3 bases. This CDR3 region has 14 residues. Germline assignment: CDR1 LNHNV and CDR2 YYDKDF (reference sequence). The CDR3 protein is CATSGSGGEETQYF. CDR3 coding DNA: TGTGCCACCAGCGGTAGCGGGGGAGAAGAGACCCAGTACTTC. The whole variable domain, remainder taken from reference TRBV15 and TRBJ2-5, is DAMVIQNPRYQVTQFGKPVTLSCSQTLNHNVMYWYQQKSSQAPKLLFHYYDKDFNNEADTPDNFQSRRPNTSFCFLDIRSPGLGDTAMYLCATSGSGGEETQYFGPGTRLLVL.

This clone has a handful of counts. V gene TRBV5-1 combines with J gene TRBJ2-1; 12 nucleotides agree with TRBD2. V lost 1 base, J lost 5 bases, and 7 bases stayed unmatched. Germline V gives CDR1 SGHRS, CDR2 YFSETQ. The CDR3 extends over 17 amino acids. In DNA, the CDR3 is TGCGCCAGCAGCTTGTTCCTACTAGCGGGGGGAAACAATGAGCAGTTCTTC. Residues: CASSLFLLAGGNNEQFF.

There are many counts of this clone. The chain couples TRBV12-5 to TRBJ1-2; 9 nucleotides align to TRBD1. There are 16 residues in the CDR3. Losses at the gene ends were 3 bases for V and 1 base for J; bases not matched to a gene: 6. CDR1 is LGHNT, CDR2 FRNRAP, per germline. The DNA for the CDR3 is TGTGCTAGTGGTTTCTCCGGGACAGGGCTTAACTATGGCTACACCTTC. Protein: CASGFSGTGLNYGYTF.

This chain uses TRBV5-1 with TRBJ2-2; 7 positions match TRBD1. From germline, CDR1 is SGHRS and CDR2 YFSETQ. V lost 5 bases to trimming and J lost 3 bases; unmatched junction nucleotides: 7. The CDR3 loop spans 15 amino acids. The CDR3 DNA is TGCGCCAGCAGGACAGGGAAGATGGACACCGGGGAGCTGTTTTTT. It is translated as CASRTGKMDTGELFF.

The chain couples TRBV30 to TRBJ2-6; D is undetermined. This CDR3 comprises 12 residues. V lost 4 bases, J lost 4 bases, and 5 bases lay in between. Germline CDR1 GTSNPN, CDR2 SVGIG (reference sequence). The CDR3 DNA follows: TGTGCCTGGAAAGCCGGGGCCAACGTCCTGACTTTC. Protein sequence: CAWKAGANVLTF.

This chain joins TRBV29-1 and TRBJ1-1; unclear D gene. The V gene lost 5 bases and the J gene lost 3 bases, with 16 bases spanning the gap. Germline CDR1 is SQVTM and CDR2 is ANQGSEA. CDR3 length equals 14 residues. The CDR3 DNA follows: TGCAGCGTTTTGCTGGGCGCAACCGACACTGAAGCTTTCTTT. It codes for CSVLLGATDTEAFF. Complete variable domain (other parts from reference TRBV29-1 and TRBJ1-1): SAVISQKPSRDICQRGTSLTIQCQVDSQVTMMFWYRQQPGQSLTLIATANQGSEATYESGFVIDKFPISRPNLTFSTLTVSNMSPEDSSIYLCSVLLGATDTEAFFGQGTRLTVV.

Here the CDR3 reads CASSFSGQGEETQYF. For the CDR3, the DNA is TGTGCCAGCAGTTTCTCTGGACAGGGAGAGGAGACCCAGTACTTC. This chain links TRBV28 with TRBJ2-5; TRBD1 matches at 8 bases. Unmatched junction bases numbered 8, after V lost 3 bases and J lost 5 bases. CDR3 size: 15 residues. The germline gives CDR1 MDHEN, CDR2 SYDVKM.

This clone was seen once. J is TRBJ2-7 and V is TRBV11-1, with D possibly matching TRBD2 (5 bases). Trimming took off 2 bases at V and 6 bases at J, with 14 bases between the two ends. Germline CDR1 SGHAT, CDR2 FQDESV (reference sequence). This CDR3 contains 14 residues. The CDR3 protein is CASSLSPGVFEQYF. CDR3 DNA sequence: TGTGCCAGCAGCTTATCTCCCGGGGTTTTCGAGCAGTACTTC. The full variable domain, in which reference TRBV11-1 and TRBJ2-7 provide the parts outside the CDR3, is EAEVAQSPRYKITEKSQAVAFWCDPISGHATLYWYRQILGQGPELLVQFQDESVVDDSQLPKDRFSAERLKGVDSTLKIQPAELGDSAMYLCASSLSPGVFEQYFGPGTRLTVT.